This is a list of T cell receptor beta chains from one sample in a study of CD8 T cells in Susac syndrome. TCRdb recomputed calls from the immunoSEQ multiplex PCR reads with MiXCR, one row per CDR3 protein. Of about 130,000 distinct CDR3 sequences in the sample, around 96% are singletons; the top ten hold 0.2% to 0.25%. The sequencing sample was made of CD8+ T cells from PBMCs. These receptors were taken from a human donor with Susac syndrome. Both conserved end residues are part of each CDR3. D genes are given only for firm matches. Size tells how often a clone was seen (once, few, many) or the class of an expanded clone, and some rows leave it out.

CDR3 DNA: TGTGCCAGCAGCGGACTAGAAAAGGGTTCCGGGGAGCTGTTTTTT
CDR3 protein: CASSGLEKGSGELFF
D gene: TRBD2
clone size: -
CDR3 length: 15
V gene: TRBV2
J gene: TRBJ2-2

CDR3 DNA: TGTGCCAGCAGCCCATCGGTGACCAGCGGGAGAGAACATGAGCAGTTCTTC
CDR3 protein: CASSPSVTSGREHEQFF
D gene: TRBD2
clone size: -
CDR3 length: 17
V gene: TRBV4-2
J gene: TRBJ2-1

CDR3 DNA: TGCAGTGCAGTCGAGGACAGAGTGACTGAAGCTTTCTTT
CDR3 protein: CSAVEDRVTEAFF
D gene: -
clone size: -
CDR3 length: 13
V gene: TRBV20-1
J gene: TRBJ1-1

CDR3 DNA: TGTGCCAGCAGTTTATCAGGGCCGAATGAAAAACTGTTTTTT
CDR3 protein: CASSLSGPNEKLFF
D gene: -
clone size: -
CDR3 length: 14
V gene: TRBV12-3/TRBV12-4
J gene: TRBJ1-4

CDR3 DNA: TGTGCCAGCTCACCCCTGGCGGGAGGATCTACCGATTCCTACGAGCAGTACTTC
CDR3 protein: CASSPLAGGSTDSYEQYF
D gene: TRBD2
clone size: -
CDR3 length: 18
V gene: TRBV18
J gene: TRBJ2-7

CDR3 DNA: TGTGCCAGCAGCTCAGCGGGCCCTCAAGAGACCCAGTACTTC
CDR3 protein: CASSSAGPQETQYF
D gene: -
clone size: -
CDR3 length: 14
V gene: TRBV3-1
J gene: TRBJ2-5

CDR3 DNA: TGCGCCAGCAGCCAAGAGATGGAGGGGAACACCGGGGAGCTGTTTTTT
CDR3 protein: CASSQEMEGNTGELFF
D gene: -
clone size: -
CDR3 length: 16
V gene: TRBV4-3
J gene: TRBJ2-2

CDR3 DNA: TGCAGCGTTGTCTCCTCCTACGAGCAGTACTTC
CDR3 protein: CSVVSSYEQYF
D gene: -
clone size: -
CDR3 length: 11
V gene: TRBV29-1
J gene: TRBJ2-7

CDR3 DNA: TGTGCCAGCAGCAGAATTGGGGGGACAGGGGATGGCTACACCTTC
CDR3 protein: CASSRIGGTGDGYTF
D gene: TRBD1
clone size: once
CDR3 length: 15
V gene: TRBV2
J gene: TRBJ1-2

CDR3 DNA: TGCAGTGCTAGAGCTAATGAGCAGTTCTTC
CDR3 protein: CSARANEQFF
D gene: -
clone size: -
CDR3 length: 10
V gene: TRBV20-1
J gene: TRBJ2-1

CDR3 DNA: TGTGCCAGCAGCCTACGGACGGGCTCCTACGAGCAGTACTTC
CDR3 protein: CASSLRTGSYEQYF
D gene: -
clone size: -
CDR3 length: 14
V gene: TRBV13
J gene: TRBJ2-7

CDR3 DNA: TGTGCCAGCAGCCCAGAGGACAGTAACTATGGCTACACCTTC
CDR3 protein: CASSPEDSNYGYTF
D gene: -
clone size: -
CDR3 length: 14
V gene: TRBV9
J gene: TRBJ1-2

CDR3 DNA: TGTGCCAGCTCACCACTAAGGCCAGGGTCAACTAATGAAAAACTGTTTTTT
CDR3 protein: CASSPLRPGSTNEKLFF
D gene: -
clone size: -
CDR3 length: 17
V gene: TRBV18
J gene: TRBJ1-4

CDR3 DNA: TGTGCCAGCAGACCGACAATGGGAGGAAGAAAAGAGACCCAGTACTTC
CDR3 protein: CASRPTMGGRKETQYF
D gene: -
clone size: -
CDR3 length: 16
V gene: TRBV3-1
J gene: TRBJ2-5

CDR3 DNA: TGCGCCAGCAGCCAAGACGAGGATAGCTTCACAGATACGCAGTATTTT
CDR3 protein: CASSQDEDSFTDTQYF
D gene: -
clone size: -
CDR3 length: 16
V gene: TRBV4-3
J gene: TRBJ2-3

CDR3 DNA: TGTGCCAGCAATCGACTAGCGGGGGGAGACAATGAGCAGTTCTTC
CDR3 protein: CASNRLAGGDNEQFF
D gene: TRBD2
clone size: -
CDR3 length: 15
V gene: TRBV6-5
J gene: TRBJ2-1

CDR3 DNA: TGTGCCAGCAGCTTATCCGGGGGGGCTTCTGAGACCCAGTACTTC
CDR3 protein: CASSLSGGASETQYF
D gene: TRBD2
clone size: -
CDR3 length: 15
V gene: TRBV7-3
J gene: TRBJ2-5

CDR3 DNA: TGTGCCAGCAGTGACAATTTGCAGAATGAGCAGTTCTTC
CDR3 protein: CASSDNLQNEQFF
D gene: -
clone size: -
CDR3 length: 13
V gene: TRBV6-4
J gene: TRBJ2-1

CDR3 DNA: TGTGCCAGCATCCGGTCAGATGAGCAGTTCTTC
CDR3 protein: CASIRSDEQFF
D gene: -
clone size: -
CDR3 length: 11
V gene: TRBV27
J gene: TRBJ2-1

CDR3 DNA: TGTGCCAGCAGCTTAAGAGGGGGGCTCGGCTACACCTTC
CDR3 protein: CASSLRGGLGYTF
D gene: -
clone size: -
CDR3 length: 13
V gene: TRBV7-3
J gene: TRBJ1-2

CDR3 DNA: TGTGCCAGCAGGGACGGGACTTTCTACGAGCAGTACTTC
CDR3 protein: CASRDGTFYEQYF
D gene: -
clone size: -
CDR3 length: 13
V gene: TRBV25-1
J gene: TRBJ2-7

CDR3 DNA: TGTGCCAGCAGCAAATTTTGTCAGGGCGTTAGGTTCTACGAGCAGTACTTC
CDR3 protein: CASSKFCQGVRFYEQYF
D gene: -
clone size: -
CDR3 length: 17
V gene: TRBV21-1
J gene: TRBJ2-7

CDR3 DNA: TGTGCCAGCAGCAAGACTAGCGGGGGGGCCTACAATGAGCAGTTCTTC
CDR3 protein: CASSKTSGGAYNEQFF
D gene: TRBD2
clone size: -
CDR3 length: 16
V gene: TRBV6-4
J gene: TRBJ2-1

CDR3 DNA: TGTGCCAGTAGTACGCTCGGGGGGCCCTCGTATGGCTACACCTTC
CDR3 protein: CASSTLGGPSYGYTF
D gene: -
clone size: -
CDR3 length: 15
V gene: TRBV19
J gene: TRBJ1-2

CDR3 DNA: TGTGCCAGCAGCGCGACTAGCGGGACGGTCAATGAGCAGTTCTTC
CDR3 protein: CASSATSGTVNEQFF
D gene: TRBD2
clone size: -
CDR3 length: 15
V gene: TRBV9
J gene: TRBJ2-1

CDR3 DNA: TGTGCCAGCAGCGAGGCAGACAGGGCGTCAGGTGGGGCCAACGTCCTGACTTTC
CDR3 protein: CASSEADRASGGANVLTF
D gene: TRBD1
clone size: -
CDR3 length: 18
V gene: TRBV9
J gene: TRBJ2-6

CDR3 DNA: TGTGCCAGCAGCCAAGATCAGAACTATGGCTACACCTTC
CDR3 protein: CASSQDQNYGYTF
D gene: -
clone size: -
CDR3 length: 13
V gene: TRBV14
J gene: TRBJ1-2

CDR3 DNA: TGCAGTGCTACGAGTACCCAACTAGCGGCACGCACAGATACGCAGTATTTT
CDR3 protein: CSATSTQLAARTDTQYF
D gene: TRBD2
clone size: -
CDR3 length: 17
V gene: TRBV20-1
J gene: TRBJ2-3

CDR3 DNA: TGTGCCAGCAGCTACACCGTGGGGCTCGATCGGTGGGGAGAGACCCAGTACTTC
CDR3 protein: CASSYTVGLDRWGETQYF
D gene: -
clone size: -
CDR3 length: 18
V gene: TRBV11-2
J gene: TRBJ2-5

CDR3 DNA: TGTGCCAGCAGCGCCGAATTTCGCGATACGCAGTATTTT
CDR3 protein: CASSAEFRDTQYF
D gene: -
clone size: -
CDR3 length: 13
V gene: TRBV12-3/TRBV12-4
J gene: TRBJ2-3

CDR3 DNA: TGTGCCAGCAGCTTAAATTCCTACGAGCAGTACTTC
CDR3 protein: CASSLNSYEQYF
D gene: -
clone size: few
CDR3 length: 12
V gene: TRBV7-2
J gene: TRBJ2-7

CDR3 DNA: TGTGCCAGCAGCCCCACTAGCAGACAAGAGACCCAGTACTTC
CDR3 protein: CASSPTSRQETQYF
D gene: -
clone size: -
CDR3 length: 14
V gene: TRBV6-2/TRBV6-3
J gene: TRBJ2-5

CDR3 DNA: TGTGCCAGCAGCCATAGAGGGATGGGGATCAATGAGCAGTTCTTC
CDR3 protein: CASSHRGMGINEQFF
D gene: -
clone size: -
CDR3 length: 15
V gene: TRBV5-6
J gene: TRBJ2-1

CDR3 DNA: TGTGCCAGCAGTTTTGGATCGGCAGCTTTCTTT
CDR3 protein: CASSFGSAAFF
D gene: -
clone size: -
CDR3 length: 11
V gene: TRBV27
J gene: TRBJ1-1

CDR3 DNA: TGTGCCAGCAGCTCGCCGACAGCAGCGTCCTACGAGCAGTACTTC
CDR3 protein: CASSSPTAASYEQYF
D gene: -
clone size: -
CDR3 length: 15
V gene: TRBV5-6
J gene: TRBJ2-7

CDR3 DNA: TGTGCCAGCAGCTTAGGTTTAGGCAAGAACACTGAAGCTTTCTTT
CDR3 protein: CASSLGLGKNTEAFF
D gene: -
clone size: -
CDR3 length: 15
V gene: TRBV7-2
J gene: TRBJ1-1

CDR3 DNA: TGCGCCAGCAGCTTGGGCCCCAGACATTATAGCAATCAGCCCCAGCATTTT
CDR3 protein: CASSLGPRHYSNQPQHF
D gene: -
clone size: -
CDR3 length: 17
V gene: TRBV5-1
J gene: TRBJ1-5

CDR3 DNA: TGTGCCAGCAGCTTAGAGGGAGGGGGCACAACATTCTCTGGGGCCAACGTCCTGACTTTC
CDR3 protein: CASSLEGGGTTFSGANVLTF
D gene: -
clone size: -
CDR3 length: 20
V gene: TRBV11-1
J gene: TRBJ2-6

CDR3 DNA: TGTGCCAGCAGTGAACGACGTAGGGCTAGTTACAATGAGCAGTTCTTC
CDR3 protein: CASSERRRASYNEQFF
D gene: -
clone size: -
CDR3 length: 16
V gene: TRBV6-1
J gene: TRBJ2-1

CDR3 DNA: TGCAGCGTTGAAGTCCCCCGCGAGCAGTACTTC
CDR3 protein: CSVEVPREQYF
D gene: -
clone size: -
CDR3 length: 11
V gene: TRBV29-1
J gene: TRBJ2-7

CDR3 DNA: TGTGCCAGCAGCGTAGGGGGATACTATGGCTACACCTTC
CDR3 protein: CASSVGGYYGYTF
D gene: -
clone size: -
CDR3 length: 13
V gene: TRBV9
J gene: TRBJ1-2

CDR3 DNA: TGCAGTGCTTCCCCGATCCGCGGTGACTACGAGCAGTACTTC
CDR3 protein: CSASPIRGDYEQYF
D gene: -
clone size: -
CDR3 length: 14
V gene: TRBV20-1
J gene: TRBJ2-7